This TCR beta chain is from a study of cytomegalovirus exposure and HLA in healthy donors. Germline V CDR1 and CDR2: MNHEY, SMNVEV (reference sequence). This CDR3 spans 12 amino acids. Germline trimming cut 6 bases from V and 7 bases from J; bases unmatched to any gene: 2. Using immunoSEQ multiplex PCR, the repertoire was profiled, and TCRdb retains in-frame clones only, with some absent. The table has 90,000 or so clones, less than 85% seen once. Study-level results: A few chains linked to CMV were shown in vitro to be specific for CMV antigens.

A note on this clone: No antigen is known for it. Other DNA sequences in the same sample also yield this CDR3.

The sample comprised PBMCs. The TCR sequence derives from a man aged 18 to 35 in good health and CMV-seropositive. The chain links TRBV27 to TRBJ2-1, with 8 bases aligning to TRBD1. The CDR3 spells CASSRQGNEQFF. The CDR3 nucleotides are TGTGCCAGCAGCCGACAGGGGAATGAGCAGTTCTTC.